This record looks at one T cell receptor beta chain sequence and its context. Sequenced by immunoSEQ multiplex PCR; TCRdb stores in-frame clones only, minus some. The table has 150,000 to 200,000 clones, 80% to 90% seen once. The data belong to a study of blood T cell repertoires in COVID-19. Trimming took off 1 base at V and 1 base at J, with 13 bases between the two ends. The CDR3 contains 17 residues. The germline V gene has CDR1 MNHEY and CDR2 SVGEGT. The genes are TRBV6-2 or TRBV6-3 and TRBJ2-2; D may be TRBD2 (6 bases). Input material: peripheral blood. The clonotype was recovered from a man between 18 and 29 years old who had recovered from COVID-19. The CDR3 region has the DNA TGTGCCAGCAGTTACTTGGGTAGCGGCCTGAACACCGGGGAGCTGTTTTTT. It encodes CASSYLGSGLNTGELFF.